Each of the 27 T cell receptor beta chains below was sequenced from the same sample in a study of early T cells in non-severe SARS-CoV-2 infection. In TCRdb, the 5' RACE reads were re-called with MiXCR into one record per CDR3 protein. In the table there are about 40,000 distinct CDR3 sequences, 4.7% of which are singletons. The specimen was whole blood. The receptors were gathered from an adult who was a healthcare worker with PCR-confirmed SARS-CoV-2 infection or an uninfected control (not recorded which).

This clonotype has ten or more counts. J is TRBJ2-1 and V is TRBV20-1, with 7 bases identical to TRBD1. Germline V CDR1 and CDR2: DFQATT, SNEGSKA (reference sequence). Losses at the gene ends were 5 bases for V and 5 bases for J; bases not matched to a gene: 9. The CDR3 extends over 14 amino acids. The CDR3 DNA sequence: TGCAGTGCTGAGATACAGGGGACCAACAATGAGCAGTTCTTC. It is translated as CSAEIQGTNNEQFF.

In its sample, this clonotype was seen a few times. The chain combines TRBV4-1 with TRBJ2-7; the D gene is possibly TRBD2 (5 bases). Germline CDR1 is MGHRA and CDR2 is YSYEKL. The ends were cut back, 2 bases at V and 6 bases at J, with 11 bases in the middle. CDR3 length: 13 residues. CDR3 region: CASSQHRGGEQYF. CDR3 bases: TGCGCCAGCAGCCAACACCGCGGAGGCGAGCAGTACTTC.

In this sample, this clonotype turned up many times. The chain carries TRBV6-1 and TRBJ2-1; 7 bases line up with TRBD2. Per the germline V gene, CDR1 is MNHNS and CDR2 is SASEGT. This CDR3 has 16 residues. V shed 8 bases, J shed 1 base, and the junction held 11 bases outside the gene matches. The DNA for the CDR3 is TGTGCCAGCCTGTCCCCAACTAGCGATTCCTACAATGAGCAGTTCTTC. As protein: CASLSPTSDSYNEQFF.

Regarding this clonotype: Since a much larger clone is just one base distant, this may be a read error. The V gene is TRBV11-2, the J gene TRBJ2-3, with D perhaps TRBD2 (7 bases). Germline assignment: CDR1 SGHAT and CDR2 FQNNGV. The V end lost 3 bases, the J end lost 10 bases, and 11 bases lay between the germline ends. The CDR3 extends over 12 amino acids. The CDR3 loop is CASSFNGGPQYF. The CDR3 bases are TGTGCCAGCAGCTTCAACGGGGGGCCGCAGTATTTT.

This clonotype was observed many times. CDR3: CSVELQANTEAFF. For the CDR3, the DNA is TGCAGCGTTGAACTACAGGCTAACACTGAAGCTTTCTTT. This chain links TRBV29-1 with TRBJ1-1; a weak D match, TRBD1 (5 bases). The V gene lost 2 bases and the J gene lost 2 bases, with 9 bases spanning the gap. CDR3 length: 13 amino acids. Germline assignment: CDR1 SQVTM and CDR2 ANQGSEA.

This clonotype was observed many times. The chain uses TRBV7-2 and TRBJ2-1, with a weak D call TRBD1 (6 bases). The CDR3 totals 14 residues. CDR1 SGHTA and CDR2 FQGNSA come from the germline V gene. Trimming left V 4 bases short and J 3 bases short, with 10 bases between. The CDR3 region is CASSSPGHYNEQFF. The CDR3 DNA sequence: TGTGCCAGCAGCTCTCCGGGACACTACAATGAGCAGTTCTTC.

This clonotype showed up many times. This chain's CDR3 is CASSLFNDSPEQFF. DNA of the CDR3: TGTGCCAGCAGCTTATTTAACGACAGCCCTGAGCAGTTCTTC. The chain has TRBV11-2 and TRBJ2-1; a weak D match, TRBD1 (5 bases). This CDR3 comprises 14 residues. With 2 bases removed from V and 9 bases from J, the gap between germline ends came to 14 bases. CDR1 SGHAT and CDR2 FQNNGV come from the germline V gene.

The chain is built from TRBV15 and TRBJ1-6; 10 bases are shared with TRBD1. The CDR3 totals 15 residues. Germline V gives CDR1 LNHNV, CDR2 YYDKDF (reference sequence). The V and J ends lost 2 bases and 9 bases, in that order; junction bases with no gene match: 4. The CDR3 loop reads CATSRNRDRGSPLHF. CDR3 in DNA: TGTGCCACCAGCAGAAACCGGGACAGGGGTTCACCCCTCCACTTT.

This clonotype was seen repeatedly, ten times or more. The rearrangement joins TRBV6-4 to TRBJ2-1; 9 bases fit TRBD2. Germline CDR1 MRHNA, CDR2 SNTAGT. There are 15 residues in the CDR3. Trimming cost V 8 bases and J 2 bases; bases outside gene matches: 7. The DNA of the CDR3 is TGTGCCAGCTCTGTCGCGGGGGGGACCTACAATGAGCAGTTCTTC. Translated, it gives CASSVAGGTYNEQFF.

V gene TRBV6-1 combines with J gene TRBJ2-7; D is perhaps TRBD2 (6 bases). The V and J ends lost 4 bases and 2 bases respectively, with 12 bases between them. The CDR3 covers 14 residues. Germline values: CDR1 MNHNS, CDR2 SASEGT. The DNA for the CDR3 is TGTGCCAGCAGTGCCGCGGGGACCCCCTACGAGCAGTACTTC. This gives the protein CASSAAGTPYEQYF.

This clonotype has ten or more counts. This chain joins TRBV27 and TRBJ1-2; D might be TRBD1 (5 bases). CDR1 MNHEY and CDR2 SMNVEV come from the germline V gene (reference sequence). This CDR3 is built from 14 residues. V lost 2 bases and J lost 8, with 15 bases in between. The CDR3 region is CASSLGGGAGGYTF. The CDR3 nucleotides read TGTGCCAGCAGTTTAGGGGGTGGAGCCGGGGGCTACACCTTC.

This clonotype was counted ten times or more. The V call is TRBV5-5, the J call TRBJ1-4; no firm D call. V dropped 0 bases and J dropped 6 bases, with 12 bases sitting between them. CDR1 is SGHKS and CDR2 is YYEKEE in the germline V gene (reference sequence). The CDR3 has 15 residues. The CDR3 is CASSLGAEEYEKLFF. The CDR3 nucleotides read TGTGCCAGCAGCTTGGGTGCCGAAGAGTATGAAAAACTGTTTTTT.

This clonotype was picked up many times. This chain uses TRBV29-1 with TRBJ2-1, with D possibly being TRBD1 (5 bases). This CDR3 has 12 amino acids. V was trimmed by 3 bases and J by 8 bases, leaving 11 bases between them. Germline V gives CDR1 SQVTM, CDR2 ANQGSEA. CDR3 protein: CSVDQGFDEQFF. The CDR3 DNA sequence: TGCAGCGTTGACCAGGGTTTTGATGAGCAGTTCTTC.

This clonotype was recorded at least ten times. This chain links TRBV9 with TRBJ1-1; 7 bases match TRBD1. The germline V gene has CDR1 SGDLS and CDR2 YYNGEE. The CDR3 length is 14 residues. Trimming cost V 0 bases and J 10 bases; bases outside gene matches: 9. The CDR3 DNA follows: TGTGCCAGCAGCGTAGCCGACCGGACAGGTATAGCTTTCTTT. It yields the protein CASSVADRTGIAFF.

This clonotype was counted at least ten times. The chain carries TRBV4-1 and TRBJ1-5; no clear D gene. This CDR3 region has 16 residues. V lost 0 bases to trimming and J lost 4 bases, with 13 bases between them. Germline-derived CDR1 and CDR2 are MGHRA and YSYEKL. This CDR3 reads CASSQDLTQNNQPQHF. CDR3 nucleotides: TGCGCCAGCAGCCAAGACTTAACCCAGAATAATCAGCCCCAGCATTTT.

This clonotype was observed many times. The chain joins TRBV5-1 to TRBJ2-1; TRBD2 matches at 13 bases. This CDR3 region has 20 residues. The V gene end was trimmed by 4 bases and the J gene end by 4 bases; junction bases not matched to a gene: 17. CDR1 is SGHRS, CDR2 YFSETQ, per germline. CDR3 region: CASSEGGLAGPSEDYNEQFF. The CDR3, as DNA: TGCGCCAGCAGCGAGGGGGGACTAGCGGGACCGAGTGAGGATTACAATGAGCAGTTCTTC.

The gene calls are TRBV5-1 and TRBJ2-5; 7 bases fit TRBD1. This CDR3 comprises 15 residues. V gave up 7 bases and J gave up 5 bases; unmatched junction bases: 14. CDR1 SGHRS and CDR2 YFSETQ come from the germline V gene. The CDR3 reads CASRTGQAALETQYF. Here the CDR3 DNA reads TGCGCCAGCCGGACCGGACAGGCGGCGCTGGAGACCCAGTACTTC.

The chain recombines TRBV11-2 with TRBJ2-2; D is unclear. The CDR3 is 15 residues long. The V and J ends lost 2 bases and 0 bases respectively, with 7 bases between them. Germline V CDR1 and CDR2: SGHAT, FQNNGV. The CDR3 protein is CASSLWAANTGELFF. For the CDR3, the DNA is TGTGCCAGCAGCTTATGGGCAGCGAACACCGGGGAGCTGTTTTTT.

This clonotype came up many times. The chain has TRBV5-1 and TRBJ2-7; possibly TRBD1 for D (5 bases). V was shortened by 7 bases and J by 6 bases, with 14 bases between the two germline ends. Germline V CDR1 and CDR2: SGHRS, YFSETQ. The CDR3 runs to 12 residues. In nucleotides, the CDR3 is TGCGCCAGCTCGCTGCAGGGTGGCGAGCAGTACTTC. The encoded protein is CASSLQGGEQYF.

The chain has TRBV18 and TRBJ2-5, with D perhaps TRBD1 (6 bases). Germline V gene lookup returns CDR1 KGHSH and CDR2 LQKENI. Trimming took 6 bases from V and 1 from J, leaving 15 bases between them. This CDR3 is 15 amino acids long. The CDR3 nucleotides read TGTGCCAGCTCTCAAAACAGGGATGCCCAAGAGACCCAGTACTTC. Translation gives CASSQNRDAQETQYF.

J is TRBJ1-4 and V is TRBV12-3 or TRBV12-4; maybe TRBD1 (6 bases). The CDR3 runs to 15 residues. V was clipped by 3 bases and J by 2 bases, with 10 bases between them. This CDR3 is CASSLTGSTNEKLFF. The CDR3 DNA reads as TGTGCCAGCAGTTTGACAGGTTCGACTAATGAAAAACTGTTTTTT.

This clonotype was recorded at least ten times. The CDR3 protein is CASSQLLGQGLHTGELFF. CDR3 in DNA: TGTGCCAGCAGCCAACTGCTAGGACAGGGACTCCACACCGGGGAGCTGTTTTTT. V is TRBV14 and J is TRBJ2-2; TRBD1 matches at 8 bases. Trimming removed 2 bases from V and 3 bases from J; junction bases left unmatched: 11. The CDR3 loop spans 18 amino acids. Germline lookup yields CDR1 SGHDN and CDR2 FVKESK.

This clonotype has a count of ten or more. The V and J genes are TRBV6-5 and TRBJ2-2; TRBD2 matches 8 bases. The germline V gene has CDR1 MNHEY and CDR2 SVGAGI. After removal of 3 bases from V and 2 bases from J, the junction contained 8 bases not matched to a gene. The CDR3 totals 17 residues. For the CDR3, the DNA is TGTGCCAGCAGTTATTCCCTTCGGGGGGGCAACACCGGGGAGCTGTTTTTT. Protein product: CASSYSLRGGNTGELFF.

There are a few counts of this clonotype. The gene calls are TRBV10-2 and TRBJ1-1; weak D call: TRBD1 (5 bases). The CDR3 runs 14 residues. Germline V lookup: CDR1 WSHSY, CDR2 SAAADI. V was trimmed by 0 bases and J by 6 bases, leaving 11 bases between them. CDR3 residues: CASSESFRAPEAFF. The CDR3, as DNA: TGCGCCAGCAGTGAGTCGTTCAGGGCTCCTGAAGCTTTCTTT.

There are many counts of this clonotype. J is TRBJ2-1 and V is TRBV5-1; D ambiguous. Germline V lookup: CDR1 SGHRS, CDR2 YFSETQ. This CDR3 comprises 14 residues. Trimming left V 3 bases short and J 6 bases short, with 13 bases between. The CDR3 is CASSYPDPGNEQFF. The DNA of the CDR3 is TGCGCCAGCAGCTACCCCGATCCAGGCAATGAGCAGTTCTTC.

In the case of this clonotype: A much more abundant neighbour one base away suggests this may be a read error. Here the CDR3 omits its conserved ending phenylalanine or tryptophan, so a read error is the likely source. The genes are TRBV10-3 and TRBJ1-2; 10 bases match TRBD1. The CDR3 runs 14 residues. The germline V gene encodes CDR1 ENHRY and CDR2 SYGVKD. The junction had 6 bases not matched to a gene; V was cut back by 7 bases and J by 4 bases. Here the CDR3 reads CAINTGTGVYGYTS. The DNA of the CDR3 is TGTGCCATCAATACCGGGACAGGGGTCTATGGCTACACCTCC.

This clonotype was observed many times. This rearrangement joins TRBV2 to TRBJ2-2; D remains ambiguous. Germline assignment: CDR1 SNHLY and CDR2 FYNNEI. V was trimmed by 2 bases and J by 1 base, leaving 11 bases between them. The CDR3 length is 16 residues. Here the CDR3 DNA reads TGTGCCAGCAGTGAATTTCGCCCTGGGAACACCGGGGAGCTGTTTTTT. Translation: CASSEFRPGNTGELFF.